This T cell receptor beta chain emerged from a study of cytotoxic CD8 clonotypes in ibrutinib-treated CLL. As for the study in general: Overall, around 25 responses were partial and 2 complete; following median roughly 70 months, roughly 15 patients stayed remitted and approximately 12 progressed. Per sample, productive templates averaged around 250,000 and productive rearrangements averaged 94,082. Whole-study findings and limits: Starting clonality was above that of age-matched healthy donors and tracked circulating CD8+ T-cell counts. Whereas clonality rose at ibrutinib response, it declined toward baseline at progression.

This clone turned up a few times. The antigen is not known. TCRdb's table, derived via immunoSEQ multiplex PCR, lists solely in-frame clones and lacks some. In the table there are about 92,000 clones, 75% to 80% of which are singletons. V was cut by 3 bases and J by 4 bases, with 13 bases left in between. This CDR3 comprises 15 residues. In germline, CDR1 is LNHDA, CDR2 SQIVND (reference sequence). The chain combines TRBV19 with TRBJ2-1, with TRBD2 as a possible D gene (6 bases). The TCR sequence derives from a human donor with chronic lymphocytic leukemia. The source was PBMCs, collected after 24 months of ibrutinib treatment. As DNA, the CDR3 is TGTGCCAGTAGTATCCCCCTAGCGCAATACAATGAGCAGTTCTTC. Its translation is CASSIPLAQYNEQFF.